This is a list of T cell receptor beta chains from one sample in a study of blood T cell repertoires in COVID-19. Measured with immunoSEQ multiplex PCR; TCRdb has only the in-frame clones, and not every one. The data show roughly 190,000 clones, around 90% seen once. The specimen sequenced was peripheral blood. These receptors were obtained from a man aged 35 to 55 with active or convalescent COVID-19. Each CDR3 is given with its conserved first and last residue. D genes are given only for firm matches. Size tells how often a clone was seen (once, few, many) or the class of an expanded clone, and some rows leave it out.

D,size,J,V,DNA,CDR3
TRBD1,-,TRBJ2-7,TRBV10-3,TGTGCCATCAGTGAGTCAATAGGCCTCGGGGACAGGGGCTACGAGCAGTACTTC,CAISESIGLGDRGYEQYF
-,few,TRBJ1-4,TRBV2,TGTGCCAGCAGTGAACTTGGTGCAGGGAAAAAACTGTTTTTT,CASSELGAGKKLFF
-,-,TRBJ2-7,TRBV27,TGTGCCAGCAGTTCCTTAAGGGGGATCCTCTCCTACGAGCAGTACTTC,CASSSLRGILSYEQYF
TRBD1,-,TRBJ1-3,TRBV5-1,TGCGCCAGCAGACAGGGGGACGGAAACACCATATATTTT,CASRQGDGNTIYF
TRBD1,-,TRBJ2-5,TRBV30,TGTGCCTGGAGTGTCATCGCCAAGGGACAGGGGGAGGGAGAGACCCAGTACTTC,CAWSVIAKGQGEGETQYF
TRBD2,-,TRBJ2-3,TRBV19,TGTGCCAGTAGTATGACAGCTAGCGGGGCCCAAGATACGCAGTATTTT,CASSMTASGAQDTQYF
-,-,TRBJ1-3,TRBV7-2,TGTGCCAGCAGCCTACAGGCCTCCTCTGGAAACACCATATATTTT,CASSLQASSGNTIYF
TRBD1,few,TRBJ1-1,TRBV6-5,TGTGCCAGCAGTTGGGACAGGGCGGCGAACACTGAAGCTTTCTTT,CASSWDRAANTEAFF
-,-,TRBJ1-2,TRBV18,TGTGCCAGCTCACCTCAGGACGGGCAGGGTGACTATGGCTACACCTTC,CASSPQDGQGDYGYTF
-,-,TRBJ2-1,TRBV20-1,TGCAGTGCTAGAGATCAAGATTTGACATTCTTC,CSARDQDLTFF
-,-,TRBJ1-2,TRBV4-1,TGCGCCAGCAGCTACATAGAGGCTAACGATGGCTACACCTTC,CASSYIEANDGYTF
-,-,TRBJ2-1,TRBV19,TGTGCCAGTAGTACCAATAGCGGAGGCTACAATGAGCAGTTCTTC,CASSTNSGGYNEQFF
TRBD2,-,TRBJ2-7,TRBV5-4,TGTGCCAGCAGCTCTAGCGGGACCCACTACGAGCAGTACTTC,CASSSSGTHYEQYF
TRBD1,-,TRBJ1-3,TRBV12-5,TGTGCTAGCCTACAGGGGGCTGGAAACACCATATATTTT,CASLQGAGNTIYF
TRBD1,-,TRBJ1-1,TRBV2,TGTGCCAGCAGATACAGGGGACAGAACACTGAAGCTTTCTTT,CASRYRGQNTEAFF
TRBD2,-,TRBJ2-1,TRBV13,TGTGCCAGCAGCGGCCCAAGGGAGGGCTATATAGATGAGCAGTTCTTC,CASSGPREGYIDEQFF
TRBD1,-,TRBJ1-2,TRBV23-1,TGCGCCAGCATTCAACCCTTGGGACAGACCTATGGCTACACCTTC,CASIQPLGQTYGYTF
TRBD1,-,TRBJ1-6,TRBV5-1,TGCGCCAGCAGCTCATCGGGACAGGGGGAGAACCTCCACTTT,CASSSSGQGENLHF
TRBD1,-,TRBJ1-1,TRBV12-3/TRBV12-4,TGTGCCAGCAGTTTAAACAGGGGAGAAGCTTTCTTT,CASSLNRGEAFF
-,few,TRBJ2-3,TRBV6-5,TGTGCCAGCAAGACAGGTAGAACTAGCACAGATACGCAGTATTTT,CASKTGRTSTDTQYF
TRBD1,-,TRBJ1-5,TRBV6-5,TGTGCCAGCACAGGGGGCCGCAATCAGCCCCAGCATTTT,CASTGGRNQPQHF
-,once,TRBJ2-2,TRBV7-2,TGTGCCAGCAGCTTACGATCGGCGGGGGCCCACACCGGGGAGCTGTTTTTT,CASSLRSAGAHTGELFF
TRBD1,-,TRBJ1-5,TRBV6-2/TRBV6-3,TGTGCCAGCAGTTCCTTTCAGGGGGCCCAATTCGATTCGGGCAATCAGCCCCAGCATTTT,CASSSFQGAQFDSGNQPQHF
TRBD1,-,TRBJ1-2,TRBV29-1,TGCAGCGTGGGCGGACAGGGGGCCGATGGCTACACCTTC,CSVGGQGADGYTF
TRBD1,-,TRBJ1-1,TRBV19,TGTGCCAGTATTAGGGGACAGCACCTCATGAACACTGAAGCTTTCTTT,CASIRGQHLMNTEAFF
TRBD1,-,TRBJ1-5,TRBV19,TGTGCCAGTAACCGGGGGACAGCTCAGCCCCAGCATTTT,CASNRGTAQPQHF
TRBD1,few,TRBJ2-7,TRBV7-2,TGTGCCAGCAGCTCCCCTATGGGCCGCGGACAGGGGGTTGGCGAGCAGTACTTC,CASSSPMGRGQGVGEQYF
-,-,TRBJ1-5,TRBV19,TGTGCCAGCAAGTCAGGGAATCAGCCCCAGCATTTT,CASKSGNQPQHF
TRBD2,-,TRBJ2-7,TRBV5-4,TGTGCCAGCAGCTTGCGAGCGGGGGGATTCTACGAGCAGTACTTC,CASSLRAGGFYEQYF
TRBD1,-,TRBJ2-5,TRBV2,TGTGCCAGCAGTTCGACCGGGACAGGGCAAGAGACCCAGTACTTC,CASSSTGTGQETQYF
TRBD2,-,TRBJ2-5,TRBV6-5,TGTGCCAGCAGTCTCTCCGGGACTAGCGGGGGAAGGGACTTC,CASSLSGTSGGRDF
-,-,TRBJ1-1,TRBV11-2,TGTGCCAGCAGCTTAGATGGGAGTTCTGAAGCTTTCTTT,CASSLDGSSEAFF
-,-,TRBJ2-1,TRBV7-6,TGTGCCAGCAGCCGCCGAGAGAATGAGCAGTTCTTC,CASSRRENEQFF
TRBD1,once,TRBJ2-2,TRBV5-1,TGCGCCAGCAGCTTGGGCGACAGGGAATCCGGGGAGCTGTTTTTT,CASSLGDRESGELFF
-,-,TRBJ1-5,TRBV5-5,TGTGCCAGCAGCTTGGATCCGGGTGGACAGCCCCAGCATTTT,CASSLDPGGQPQHF
TRBD1,once,TRBJ1-2,TRBV10-2,TGCGCCAGCAGTGAGAATCCCGACAGGGGCTATGGCTACACCTTC,CASSENPDRGYGYTF
-,-,TRBJ2-7,TRBV29-1,TGCAGCGTTGTTTCGTCAGGCTCCTCCTACGAGCAGTACTTC,CSVVSSGSSYEQYF
TRBD1,-,TRBJ2-5,TRBV5-4,TGTGCCAGCAGCCTACAGGGGGCAATCGAGACCCAGTACTTC,CASSLQGAIETQYF
TRBD1,-,TRBJ1-1,TRBV28,TGTGCCAGCAGTTCGGGACAGGGAGTGACTGAAGCTTTCTTT,CASSSGQGVTEAFF
-,few,TRBJ2-1,TRBV7-9,TGTGCCAGCAGCTTAAGGCAGGGCAATGAGCAGTTCTTC,CASSLRQGNEQFF
-,-,TRBJ1-6,TRBV27,TGTGCCAGCGGACAGTTAAATTCACCCCTCCACTTT,CASGQLNSPLHF
-,-,TRBJ2-3,TRBV6-1,TGTGCCAGCAGTCCGGTGGGGGGAAGCACAGATACGCAGTATTTT,CASSPVGGSTDTQYF
-,-,TRBJ2-7,TRBV11-2,TGTGCCAGCAGCTTAGTGGGGGGATACGAGCAGTACTTC,CASSLVGGYEQYF
-,-,TRBJ2-3,TRBV11-2,TGTGCCAGCGGGGCGCTCGCAGATACGCAGTATTTT,CASGALADTQYF
-,-,TRBJ1-5,TRBV7-2,TGTGCCAGCAGCCAGGGGACGGTTAGCAATCAGCCCCAGCATTTT,CASSQGTVSNQPQHF
TRBD1,-,TRBJ1-1,TRBV5-6,TGTGCCAGCAGCTTGTTACTAGGGACAGGGTTGGTGAACACTGAAGCTTTCTTT,CASSLLLGTGLVNTEAFF
-,-,TRBJ2-1,TRBV7-8,TGTGCCAGCAGCTTTCTCGGAGGAAGCTCCTACAATGAGCAGTTCTTC,CASSFLGGSSYNEQFF
-,-,TRBJ1-2,TRBV7-2,TGTGCCAGCAGCCCCAATTGGGGGGATGGTGGCTACACCTTC,CASSPNWGDGGYTF
TRBD2,-,TRBJ2-5,TRBV5-1,TGCGCCAGCAGCTGGCATCGACTAGCGGGCCAACAAGAGACCCAGTACTTC,CASSWHRLAGQQETQYF
-,-,TRBJ2-7,TRBV21-1,TGTGCCAGCAGTTGTGGCGGGGGGCCCTACGAGCAGTACTTC,CASSCGGGPYEQYF
TRBD1,-,TRBJ2-1,TRBV12-5,TGTGCTAGTGGTTTGGAATCCGGGACAGGGGCATACAATGAGCAGTTCTTC,CASGLESGTGAYNEQFF
-,-,TRBJ2-1,TRBV12-5,TGTGCTAGTGGTAGGGGCCAGTCCTACAATGAGCAGTTCTTC,CASGRGQSYNEQFF
-,-,TRBJ1-4,TRBV18,TGTGCCAGCTCACGGGCAGGGAAGGGCGAAAAACTGTTTTTT,CASSRAGKGEKLFF
-,-,TRBJ1-5,TRBV7-2,TGTGCCAGCAGCTTAGCCTTAAATCAGCCCCAGCATTTT,CASSLALNQPQHF
-,-,TRBJ2-7,TRBV7-2,TGTGCCAGCACCCCTCCCTGGGCGACACTCCACGAGCAGTACTTC,CASTPPWATLHEQYF
TRBD2,-,TRBJ2-7,TRBV11-3,TGTGCCAGCAGCTTGGCCAGAATGGGGGGGAGCGCCAACGAGCAGTACTTC,CASSLARMGGSANEQYF
TRBD1,-,TRBJ2-3,TRBV5-4,TGTGCCAGCAGATTTGACAGGGGAAGTGGCACAGATACGCAGTATTTT,CASRFDRGSGTDTQYF
TRBD1,few,TRBJ1-2,TRBV28,TGTGCCAGCAGTGCGCAGGGGGCGGACATCTATGGCTACACCTTC,CASSAQGADIYGYTF
-,-,TRBJ1-2,TRBV27,TGTGCCAGCAGTCTACAGGGCGCCAAGGGTGGCTACACCTTC,CASSLQGAKGGYTF